This T cell receptor (beta chain) was found in a study of metastatic and nonmetastatic thyroid tumors. TCRdb re-analyzed the PCR reads through MiXCR. The table includes around 19,000 clones, 11% detected once. No treatment of any kind had been given to any patient before thyroid surgery. This receptor was identified in a female donor with papillary thyroid cancer or a benign thyroid nodule (not recorded which). Some clones in this sample may be carry-over from other donors' samples. Sequencing was done on a sample of blood.

The CDR3: CASSPDRGDTQYF. Here the CDR3 DNA reads TGTGCCAGCAGCCCTGACAGGGGAGATACGCAGTATTTT. This chain connects TRBV5-4 to TRBJ2-3, with 8 bases identical to TRBD1. V gave up 4 bases and J gave up 5 bases; unmatched junction bases: 3. The CDR3 runs to 13 residues. The germline gives CDR1 SGHNT, CDR2 YYREEE (reference sequence).